Listed here are 28 T cell receptor beta chains from one sample, sequenced in a study of blood T cell repertoires in COVID-19. Only in-frame clones appear in the TCRdb table, and some are missing; sequencing was by immunoSEQ multiplex PCR. The sample holds a few hundred thousand clones, roughly 85% seen once. The source material was peripheral blood. These receptors originate from a man aged 45-60 years who had recovered from COVID-19.

The V call is TRBV27, the J call TRBJ2-1, with 10 bases lining up with TRBD1. CDR1 is MNHEY and CDR2 is SMNVEV in the germline V gene (reference sequence). The junction had 9 bases not matched to a gene; V was cut back by 6 bases and J by 7 bases. This CDR3 is built from 15 residues. The DNA of the CDR3 is TGTGCCAGCAGCCCCTGGGGACAGGGGTTTAATGAGCAGTTCTTC. It encodes CASSPWGQGFNEQFF.

V gene TRBV7-2 combines with J gene TRBJ2-3; possibly TRBD1 for D (8 bases). Germline values: CDR1 SGHTA, CDR2 FQGNSA. Between the trimmed V and J ends, which lost 2 bases and 4 bases, there was a span of 16 bases. This CDR3 comprises 16 residues. The DNA of the CDR3 is TGTGCCAGCAGCTTACAGGGGGCGGGAGCGGCAGATACGCAGTATTTT. Amino acid sequence: CASSLQGAGAADTQYF.

Notes on this clone: The sample holds other DNA sequences that translate to the same CDR3. As DNA, the CDR3 is TGCAGTGCTCGCTCCTACAATGAGCAGTTCTTC. Residues: CSARSYNEQFF. V is TRBV20-1 and J is TRBJ2-1, with D unresolved. Germline V gives CDR1 DFQATT, CDR2 SNEGSKA (reference sequence). The CDR3 covers 11 residues. V lost 5 bases, J lost 0 bases, and 2 bases lay in between.

This chain connects TRBV11-2 to TRBJ2-7; TRBD2 is a possible D gene (6 bases). Germline V CDR1 and CDR2: SGHAT, FQNNGV. The V end lost 1 base, the J end lost 4 bases, and 14 bases lay between the germline ends. The CDR3 length is 15 residues. CDR3 amino acids: CASSLGGGFVYEQYF. Here the CDR3 DNA reads TGTGCCAGCAGCTTAGGGGGAGGCTTCGTATACGAGCAGTACTTC.

This clone was recorded once. The genes are TRBV14 and TRBJ2-7; TRBD2 aligns across 8 bases. Germline V gene data show CDR1 as SGHDN and CDR2 as FVKESK. The CDR3 totals 14 residues. After removal of 4 bases from V and 7 bases from J, the junction contained 9 bases not matched to a gene. The CDR3: CASSPSGPPFEQYF. The DNA for the CDR3 is TGTGCCAGCAGCCCTAGCGGGCCCCCCTTTGAGCAGTACTTC.

This rearrangement joins TRBV4-1 to TRBJ2-1, with TRBD2 matching 10 bases. Germline V lookup: CDR1 MGHRA, CDR2 YSYEKL. The CDR3 consists of 16 residues. V shed 3 bases and J 2 bases; nucleotides not matched to a gene: 4. Here the CDR3 DNA reads TGCGCCAGCAGCCAGGCTAGCGGGAGAGCCTACAATGAGCAGTTCTTC. As protein: CASSQASGRAYNEQFF.

In its sample, this clone was seen once. The chain joins TRBV7-9 to TRBJ2-3; TRBD2 agrees at 11 bases. The V gene end was trimmed by 3 bases and the J gene end by 6 bases; junction bases not matched to a gene: 11. The germline gives CDR1 SEHNR, CDR2 FQNEAQ (reference sequence). The CDR3 runs to 17 residues. The CDR3 loop is CASSFRTSGSFVDTQYF. The CDR3 nucleotides are TGTGCCAGCAGCTTCCGCACTAGCGGGAGTTTCGTGGATACGCAGTATTTT.

This clone was picked up one time. V gene TRBV18 combines with J gene TRBJ1-5; TRBD1 is a possible D gene (6 bases). Trimming removed 2 bases from V and 4 bases from J, with 12 bases in between. Germline assignment: CDR1 KGHSH and CDR2 LQKENI. This CDR3 contains 15 residues. The CDR3 sequence: CASSPMAQGNQPQHF. The CDR3 nucleotides read TGTGCCAGCTCACCAATGGCACAGGGTAATCAGCCCCAGCATTTT.

This chain uses TRBV28 with TRBJ2-7; D is possibly TRBD1 (5 bases). In germline, CDR1 is MDHEN, CDR2 SYDVKM. The V and J ends lost 3 bases and 3 bases respectively, with 9 bases between them. There are 13 residues in the CDR3. The CDR3 nucleotides read TGTGCCAGCAGTTTCCAGGGTGGCTACGAGCAGTACTTC. It is translated as CASSFQGGYEQYF.

V gene TRBV7-2 combines with J gene TRBJ2-1; 13 bases are shared with TRBD2. The CDR3 is made up of 16 amino acids. The junction had 3 bases not matched to a gene; V was cut back by 1 base and J by 6 bases. Germline V gives CDR1 SGHTA, CDR2 FQGNSA. The chain's CDR3 is CASSLVTSGRANEQFF. As DNA, the CDR3 is TGTGCCAGCAGCTTAGTCACTAGCGGGAGGGCCAATGAGCAGTTCTTC.

The J gene is TRBJ1-2, the V gene TRBV28; TRBD1 matches at 8 bases. The CDR3 is made up of 16 amino acids. The V segment lost 5 bases and the J segment 5 bases; nucleotides outside the gene matches: 13. Germline V gene sequence: CDR1 MDHEN, CDR2 SYDVKM. The CDR3 DNA reads as TGTGCCAGCAGTCGACAGGGGACGGAGTCCCTTTATGGCTACACCTTC. Residues: CASSRQGTESLYGYTF.

The chain combines TRBV6-1 with TRBJ2-7; no clear D. V lost 2 bases, J lost 0 bases, and 5 bases lay in between. Germline V gene data show CDR1 as MNHNS and CDR2 as SASEGT. This CDR3 is built from 13 residues. CDR3 sequence reads: CASSEHNSYEQYF. The CDR3 DNA reads as TGTGCCAGCAGTGAACACAACTCCTACGAGCAGTACTTC.

This chain links TRBV5-1 with TRBJ2-1; TRBD1 matches 9 bases. Germline-derived CDR1 and CDR2 are SGHRS and YFSETQ. There are 16 residues in the CDR3. J gave up 7 bases and V 4 bases, and 12 bases lay outside the gene matches. CDR3 in DNA: TGCGCCAGCAGCAGACAGGGGGGACGAGGGCAGAATGAGCAGTTCTTC. Translation gives CASSRQGGRGQNEQFF.

The genes are TRBV7-9 and TRBJ1-1; D not resolved. The CDR3 is 13 residues long. CDR1 SEHNR and CDR2 FQNEAQ come from the germline V gene (reference sequence). Trimming removed 3 bases at V and 1 base at J, with 6 bases between. CDR3 sequence (DNA): TGTGCCAGCAGCTTCGGCGGGAACACTGAAGCTTTCTTT. Amino acid sequence: CASSFGGNTEAFF.

This clone was counted between two and nine times. The chain couples TRBV11-1 to TRBJ2-7; TRBD2 matches 7 bases. The CDR3 loop spans 15 amino acids. Germline V gene lookup returns CDR1 SGHAT and CDR2 FQDESV (reference sequence). Trimming took 2 bases from V and 0 from J; bases not matched to a gene: 4. For the CDR3, the DNA is TGTGCCAGCAGCTTACAAAGCGGGACCTCCTACGAGCAGTACTTC. Amino acid sequence: CASSLQSGTSYEQYF.

This rearrangement joins TRBV7-7 to TRBJ1-1; the match to TRBD1 covers 9 bases. The germline gives CDR1 SSHAT, CDR2 FNYEAQ (reference sequence). This CDR3 has 15 residues. Losses at the gene ends were 5 bases for V and 1 base for J; bases not matched to a gene: 5. CDR3 residues: CASSEWTGANTEAFF. For the CDR3, the DNA is TGTGCCAGCAGCGAGTGGACAGGGGCGAACACTGAAGCTTTCTTT.

The chain is built from TRBV7-8 and TRBJ2-5, with a tentative D call TRBD2 (5 bases). V lost 5 bases and J lost 2, with 12 bases in between. From germline, CDR1 is SGHVS and CDR2 FQNEAQ. The CDR3 is made up of 14 amino acids. The CDR3, as DNA: TGTGCCAGCAGCCTCAGGAGGCAGCAAGAGACCCAGTACTTC. As protein: CASSLRRQQETQYF.

The CDR3 protein is CASSPGISGSYNEQFF. CDR3 nucleotide sequence: TGTGCCAGCAGCCCAGGCATTAGCGGGTCCTACAATGAGCAGTTCTTC. V is TRBV3-1 (or the pseudogene TRBV3-2) and J is TRBJ2-1, with 7 bases matching TRBD2. V shed 4 bases, J shed 1 base, and the junction held 7 bases outside the gene matches. The CDR3 length is 16 residues. Germline lookup yields CDR1 LGHDT and CDR2 YNNKEL (reference sequence).

V is TRBV6-5 and J is TRBJ1-5; D unresolved. V lost 4 bases to trimming and J lost 7 bases, with 11 bases between them. CDR3 length: 13 amino acids. Germline values: CDR1 MNHEY, CDR2 SVGAGI. The DNA for the CDR3 is TGTGCCAGCAGTTGGGGAGCTTGGCAGCCCCAGCATTTT. This encodes CASSWGAWQPQHF.

This chain uses TRBV18 with TRBJ2-4; 9 bases align to TRBD2. The CDR3 covers 16 residues. Unmatched junction bases numbered 8, after V lost 0 bases and J lost 8 bases. Germline assignment: CDR1 KGHSH and CDR2 LQKENI. CDR3 loop: CASSPPGVAGVDIQYF. The CDR3 nucleotides read TGTGCCAGCTCACCACCGGGGGTAGCGGGAGTAGACATTCAGTACTTC.

This clone was picked up a small number of times. V usage is TRBV9 and J usage is TRBJ2-7; 9 bases agree with TRBD2. Germline values: CDR1 SGDLS, CDR2 YYNGEE. This CDR3 has 15 amino acids. The V and J ends lost 4 bases and 2 bases, in that order; junction bases with no gene match: 7. Written as DNA, the CDR3 is TGTGCCAGCAGCATAGATAGCGGGAGCCCCTACGAGCAGTACTTC. This codes for CASSIDSGSPYEQYF.

This clone was seen a few times. V and J are TRBV20-1 and TRBJ2-7; 9 bases are a match to TRBD2. Germline-derived CDR1 and CDR2 are DFQATT and SNEGSKA (reference sequence). The CDR3 sequence is 14 residues long. The junction had 7 bases not matched to a gene; V was cut back by 3 bases and J by 4 bases. CDR3 coding DNA: TGCAGTGCTAGTGGTAGCGGGAGTACTTACGAGCAGTACTTC. Translated, it gives CSASGSGSTYEQYF.

The sample holds many counts of this clone. The J gene is TRBJ2-1, the V gene TRBV15, with TRBD2 as a possible D gene (6 bases). Looked up from germline, CDR1 is LNHNV and CDR2 is YYDKDF (reference sequence). V was clipped by 3 bases and J by 10 bases, with 22 bases between them. CDR3 length: 16 amino acids. CDR3 protein: CATSSGRTQRQGEQFF. The CDR3 bases are TGTGCCACCAGCAGTGGGAGGACTCAAAGACAAGGGGAGCAGTTCTTC.

The genes are TRBV30 and TRBJ1-6; a weak D match, TRBD1 (5 bases). The V end was cut by 3 bases, the J end by 7 bases, with 16 bases between. The CDR3 extends over 15 amino acids. Germline V lookup: CDR1 GTSNPN, CDR2 SVGIG (reference sequence). CDR3 region: CAWSSTGFENSPLHF. CDR3 sequence (DNA): TGTGCCTGGAGCTCAACAGGTTTCGAAAATTCACCCCTCCACTTT.

The chain links TRBV27 to TRBJ2-1; 10 bases agree with TRBD2. After removal of 0 bases from V and 3 bases from J, the junction contained 2 bases not matched to a gene. Germline CDR1 MNHEY, CDR2 SMNVEV (reference sequence). The CDR3 extends over 16 amino acids. The CDR3 nucleotides read TGTGCCAGCAGTTTATCTCTAGCGGGAGACTACAATGAGCAGTTCTTC. Translation gives CASSLSLAGDYNEQFF.

This rearrangement joins TRBV5-6 to TRBJ1-1; 7 bases line up with TRBD1. Germline lookup yields CDR1 SGHDT and CDR2 YYEEEE. The V segment lost 4 bases and the J segment 4 bases; nucleotides outside the gene matches: 7. CDR3 length equals 14 residues. Here the CDR3 DNA reads TGTGCCAGCAGCCCGGGACAGAGGAGCACTGAAGCTTTCTTT. Amino acid sequence: CASSPGQRSTEAFF.

The CDR3 bases are TGTGCCAGCAGTTTTGGGCCAGGGATAAATTCACCCCTCCACTTT. This encodes CASSFGPGINSPLHF. The chain links TRBV28 to TRBJ1-6, with D tentatively TRBD1 (5 bases). The ends were cut back, 3 bases at V and 7 bases at J, with 13 bases in the middle. This CDR3 has 15 residues. The germline gives CDR1 MDHEN, CDR2 SYDVKM. Complete variable domain (other parts from reference TRBV28 and TRBJ1-6): DVKVTQSSRYLVKRTGEKVFLECVQDMDHENMFWYRQDPGLGLRLIYFSYDVKMKEKGDIPEGYSVSREKKERFSLILESASTNQTSMYLCASSFGPGINSPLHFGNGTRLTVT.

The chain employs TRBV28 and TRBJ2-5; 9 positions match TRBD2. The V segment lost 3 bases and the J segment 6 bases; nucleotides outside the gene matches: 8. In germline, CDR1 is MDHEN, CDR2 SYDVKM. There are 15 residues in the CDR3. The CDR3 region is CASSFRGRADQTQYF. The CDR3 DNA sequence: TGTGCCAGCAGTTTTCGCGGGAGGGCCGATCAGACCCAGTACTTC.